The next 3 T cell receptor beta chains were all read from a single sample in a study of control samples from healthy donors and cancer patients (dated by TCRdb to 2020 to 2021). Preparation of the library involved the immunoSEQ multiplex PCR assay. TCRdb obtained this table from immuneACCESS and retained in-frame rearrangements with V and J assigned. These tables miss some clones; where compared with another copy, unresolved V genes account for less than half of the shortfall, and the remainder is unexplained. For this sample the table gives approximately 9,800 clones, of which approximately 91% were detected only once. The top ten clonotypes cover about a fifth of the sample. What was sequenced was PBMCs. The receptors originated from a man between 60 and 70 years old with colorectal cancer.

This clone was detected only once. The chain recombines TRBV18 with TRBJ1-4; D gene uncertain. The CDR3 is made up of 15 amino acids. Trimming pared 3 bases from V and 0 bases from J, leaving 8 bases between. From germline, CDR1 is KGHSH and CDR2 LQKENI. Written as DNA, the CDR3 is TGTGCCAGCTCACCCCAAAGAGCAACTAATGAAAAACTGTTTTTT. Protein product: CASSPQRATNEKLFF.

This clone was detected once. The V gene is TRBV2, the J gene TRBJ2-2; D is ambiguous. This CDR3 comprises 14 residues. V was trimmed by 6 bases and J by 6 bases, leaving 14 bases between them. CDR1 SNHLY and CDR2 FYNNEI come from the germline V gene. Written as DNA, the CDR3 is TGTGCCAGCAGAACGCTGTGGGAAGCCGGGGAGCTGTTTTTT. Translation gives CASRTLWEAGELFF.

This chain links TRBV12-3 or TRBV12-4 with TRBJ1-5; D not resolved. The CDR3 spans 13 residues. Trimming left V 1 base short and J 6 bases short, with 7 bases between. CDR3 region: CASSLGGPQPQHF. CDR3 bases: TGTGCCAGCAGTTTAGGAGGCCCTCAGCCCCAGCATTTT.